Listed here are 17 T cell receptor beta chains from one sample, sequenced in a study of cytomegalovirus exposure and HLA in healthy donors. The study ran its PCR with 60 Vbeta and 13 Jbeta primers. Sequencing was performed with immunoSEQ multiplex PCR; in TCRdb, only in-frame clones are kept and a portion is missing. Among 120,000 to 150,000 clones, roughly three fifths were seen once, and the ten largest hold approximately 1.7%. Sequenced sample: PBMCs. All receptors come from a male donor in good health and CMV-seronegative.

V gene TRBV2 combines with J gene TRBJ1-6, with D tentatively TRBD1 (5 bases). CDR3 length: 14 residues. CDR1 is SNHLY, CDR2 FYNNEI, per germline. V shed 3 bases and J shed 5 bases, with 8 bases lying between them. The CDR3 bases are TGTGCCAGCAGTGAGGGGCTCGATAATTCACCCCTCCACTTT. Its translation is CASSEGLDNSPLHF.

The V gene is TRBV19, the J gene TRBJ1-5; 7 bases are a match to TRBD1. This CDR3 contains 19 residues. Per germline, CDR1 LNHDA and CDR2 SQIVND (reference sequence). Trimming removed 3 bases from V and 5 bases from J; junction bases left unmatched: 19. The CDR3 nucleotides are TGTGCCAGTAGTATTTTCCCGTTTTACCAGGGGGAAGGTGATCAGCCCCAGCATTTT. This encodes CASSIFPFYQGEGDQPQHF.

V gene TRBV18 combines with J gene TRBJ2-7, with 10 bases fitting TRBD2. Losses at the gene ends were 3 bases for V and 1 base for J; bases not matched to a gene: 3. Germline CDR1 KGHSH, CDR2 LQKENI. The CDR3 has 15 amino acids. This CDR3 reads CASSPAGLASYEQYF. The CDR3 nucleotides are TGTGCCAGCTCACCGGCGGGACTAGCGTCCTACGAGCAGTACTTC. The full variable domain, rest sourced from reference TRBV18 and TRBJ2-7, is NAGVMQNPRHLVRRRGQEARLRCSPMKGHSHVYWYRQLPEEGLKFMVYLQKENIIDESGMPKERFSAEFPKEGPSILRIQQVVRGDSAAYFCASSPAGLASYEQYFGPGTRLTVT.

The chain has TRBV7-2 and TRBJ2-5, with a tentative D call TRBD2 (6 bases). CDR1 and CDR2 (germline): SGHTA, FQGNSA. V lost 1 base and J 6 bases, leaving 9 bases between the germline ends. This CDR3 comprises 13 residues. The CDR3 region has the DNA TGTGCCAGCAGCTTAGTGGAGGGCCAGACCCAGTACTTC. It specifies CASSLVEGQTQYF. The full variable domain, in which reference TRBV7-2 and TRBJ2-5 provide the parts outside the CDR3, is GAGVSQSPSNKVTEKGKDVELRCDPISGHTALYWYRQSLGQGLEFLIYFQGNSAPDKSGLPSDRFSAERTGGSVSTLTIQRTQQEDSAVYLCASSLVEGQTQYFGPGTRLLVL.

The chain links TRBV7-2 to TRBJ2-5; 9 nucleotides match TRBD1. This CDR3 is built from 13 residues. V shed 10 bases, J shed 3 bases, and the junction held 6 bases outside the gene matches. Germline CDR1 and CDR2: SGHTA and FQGNSA. The CDR3 region has the DNA TGTGCCATAAGACAGGGGGGTAAAGAGACCCAGTACTTC. This encodes CAIRQGGKETQYF.

The chain's CDR3 is CASTDEVSYEQYF. The CDR3 DNA reads TGTGCCAGCACTGACGAAGTTTCCTACGAGCAGTACTTC. V usage is TRBV25-1 and J usage is TRBJ2-5; the D is unclear. The J call is doubtful: the DNA matches TRBJ2-7 better. This CDR3 comprises 13 residues. CDR1 and CDR2 (germline): MGHDK, SYGVNS.

The rearrangement uses TRBV5-5 and TRBJ1-5; 7 positions agree with TRBD1. J lost 4 bases, V lost 4 bases, and 11 bases had no gene match. This CDR3 is 16 amino acids long. Looked up from germline, CDR1 is SGHKS and CDR2 is YYEKEE (reference sequence). CDR3 sequence (DNA): TGTGCCAGCAGCGTAAGAGAGGGACAGTTAAATCAGCCCCAGCATTTT. Amino acid sequence: CASSVREGQLNQPQHF. Combining the CDR3 with reference TRBV5-5 and TRBJ1-5 gives the whole variable domain DAGVTQSPTHLIKTRGQQVTLRCSPISGHKSVSWYQQVLGQGPQFIFQYYEKEERGRGNFPDRFSARQFPNYSSELNVNALLLGDSALYLCASSVREGQLNQPQHFGDGTRLSIL.

This rearrangement joins TRBV2 to TRBJ1-4, with TRBD1 identical over 10 bases. The germline CDR1 and CDR2 sequences are SNHLY and FYNNEI. This CDR3 is built from 15 residues. V was pared by 7 bases and J by 8 bases, with 10 bases of the junction left unmatched. CDR3 loop: CASTPLGTGEEKLFF. The CDR3 coding sequence is TGTGCCAGCACCCCCCTTGGGACAGGGGAAGAAAAACTGTTTTTT.

There are a few counts of this clone. This rearrangement joins TRBV9 to TRBJ1-1; D remains unclear. The germline V and J ends were trimmed by 2 bases and 2 bases, with 13 bases remaining between them. CDR3 length equals 15 residues. Per the germline V gene, CDR1 is SGDLS and CDR2 is YYNGEE. CDR3 coding DNA: TGTGCCAGCAGCGTCCGGGGAAGCGGTAACACTGAAGCTTTCTTT. Translating it yields CASSVRGSGNTEAFF.

The chain recombines TRBV20-1 with TRBJ1-1; 7 bases are a match to TRBD1. The CDR3 spans 11 residues. In germline, CDR1 is DFQATT, CDR2 SNEGSKA (reference sequence). J was trimmed by 6 bases and V by 8 bases; bases with no gene match: 6. CDR3 protein: CSSIDRAEAFF. The CDR3, as DNA: TGCAGTTCCATTGACAGGGCTGAAGCTTTCTTT.

This clone was counted only a few times. The chain is built from TRBV9 and TRBJ2-2; D possibly corresponds to TRBD1 (7 bases). The ends were cut back, 4 bases at V and 3 bases at J, with 13 bases in the middle. Germline loops: CDR1 SGDLS, CDR2 YYNGEE. The CDR3 runs 15 residues. This CDR3 is CASSTRGTDTGELFF. As DNA, the CDR3 is TGTGCCAGCAGCACCCGCGGGACAGACACCGGGGAGCTGTTTTTT.

This clone was found once. The chain recombines TRBV25-1 with TRBJ1-2; no firm D call. Looked up from germline, CDR1 is MGHDK and CDR2 is SYGVNS. The CDR3 loop spans 14 amino acids. Trimming cost V 0 bases and J 6 bases, with 11 bases left between them. This CDR3 is CASSEYSGVDGYTF. The CDR3 nucleotides read TGTGCCAGCAGTGAATATAGCGGGGTAGATGGCTACACCTTC.

This sequence joins TRBV6-5 and TRBJ2-7; 10 positions agree with TRBD1. Germline V gives CDR1 MNHEY, CDR2 SVGAGI. This CDR3 contains 15 residues. With V trimmed by 6 bases and J by 3 bases, 8 bases remained unmatched. The CDR3 sequence: CASRLAGTGDYEQYF. Here the CDR3 DNA reads TGTGCCAGCAGGCTCGCCGGGACAGGGGACTACGAGCAGTACTTC.

The chain couples TRBV5-1 to TRBJ1-3; the match to TRBD1 covers 9 bases. The V gene's germline CDR1 is SGHRS and CDR2 YFSETQ. The ends lost 1 base at V and 0 bases at J; junction bases unmatched: 5. This CDR3 has 17 residues. The CDR3 DNA reads TGCGCCAGCAGCTTGACCATACAGGGGGCCTCTGGAAACACCATATATTTT. Translation gives CASSLTIQGASGNTIYF.

This clone was observed a handful of times. The chain recombines TRBV7-9 with TRBJ1-6; no reliable D call. With 5 bases removed from V and 9 bases from J, the gap between germline ends came to 17 bases. Germline-derived CDR1 and CDR2 are SEHNR and FQNEAQ (reference sequence). This CDR3 region has 15 residues. CDR3 DNA sequence: TGTGCCAGCAGCCCCCACAGAGGGTCGAGTTCACCCCTCCACTTT. Translation gives CASSPHRGSSSPLHF.

The V gene is TRBV4-1, the J gene TRBJ1-6; D call uncertain. Germline loops: CDR1 MGHRA, CDR2 YSYEKL. The CDR3 totals 14 residues. Trimming cost V 0 bases and J 7 bases, with 7 bases left between them. CDR3 sequence (DNA): TGCGCCAGCAGCCAAGAGGCCAGGAATTCACCCCTCCACTTT. Translated, it gives CASSQEARNSPLHF.

The chain joins TRBV28 to TRBJ1-4; unclear D gene. Trimming took off 5 bases at V and 7 bases at J, with 17 bases between the two ends. Germline V CDR1 and CDR2: MDHEN, SYDVKM. The CDR3 runs 15 residues. CDR3 loop: CASSKQSIRGEKLFF. The CDR3 nucleotides read TGTGCCAGCAGTAAACAGAGTATCCGGGGTGAAAAACTGTTTTTT.